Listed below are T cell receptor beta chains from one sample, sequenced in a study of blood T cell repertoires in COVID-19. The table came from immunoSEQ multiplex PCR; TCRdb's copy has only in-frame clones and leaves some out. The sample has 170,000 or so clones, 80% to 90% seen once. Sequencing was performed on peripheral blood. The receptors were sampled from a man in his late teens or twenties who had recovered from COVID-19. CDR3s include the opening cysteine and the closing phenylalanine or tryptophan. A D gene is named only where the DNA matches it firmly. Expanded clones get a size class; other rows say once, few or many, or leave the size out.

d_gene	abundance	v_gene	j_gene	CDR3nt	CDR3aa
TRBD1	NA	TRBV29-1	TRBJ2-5	TGCAGCGTTGAAAGGGGGCGAGAGACCCAGTACTTC	CSVERGRETQYF
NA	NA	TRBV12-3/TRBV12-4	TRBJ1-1	TGTGCCAGCAGACAGGGCGGGAACACTGAAGCTTTCTTT	CASRQGGNTEAFF
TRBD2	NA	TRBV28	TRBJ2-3	TGTGCCAGCAGCCTCCGGGGGGGCACAGATACGCAGTATTTT	CASSLRGGTDTQYF
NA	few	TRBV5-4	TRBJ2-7	TGTGCCAGCAGCTCCCTGACGGGAGCGGGTTACGAGCAGTACTTC	CASSSLTGAGYEQYF
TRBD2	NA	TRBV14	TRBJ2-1	TGTGCCAGCAGCCAAGATACTAGCGGGACCTCCTACAATGAGCAGTTCTTC	CASSQDTSGTSYNEQFF
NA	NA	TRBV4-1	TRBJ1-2	TGCGCCAGCAGCCTTCCCTCGCGGGATGGCTACACCTTC	CASSLPSRDGYTF
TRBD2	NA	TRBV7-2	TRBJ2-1	TGTGCCAGCAGCTCCAGACTAGCGGGGGGGTACAATGAGCAGTTCTTC	CASSSRLAGGYNEQFF
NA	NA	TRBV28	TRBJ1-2	TGTGCCAGCAGTTTATCTGGCCGGCCCAGGGGACGAGCACGCGGCTACACCTTC	CASSLSGRPRGRARGYTF
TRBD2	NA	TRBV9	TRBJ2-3	TGTGCCAGCAGCCCCCCCGTCGGCGGGAGTGGGGCAGATACGCAGTATTTT	CASSPPVGGSGADTQYF
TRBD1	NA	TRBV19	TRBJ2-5	TGTGCCAGTAGTCTCACAGGGGAAGAGACCCAGTACTTC	CASSLTGEETQYF
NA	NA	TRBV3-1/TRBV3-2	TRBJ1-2	TGTGCCAGCAGCCAAACGTTAGTCCGGGGTAACAATGGCTACACCTTC	CASSQTLVRGNNGYTF
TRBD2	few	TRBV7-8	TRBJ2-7	TGTGCCAGCAGCTTACTAGCGGTAAACTCCTACGAGCAGTACTTC	CASSLLAVNSYEQYF
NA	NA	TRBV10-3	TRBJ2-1	TGTGCCAGTGGTAGGGGGAGTAGTCTCGGCCTAGACAATGAGCAGTTCTTC	CASGRGSSLGLDNEQFF
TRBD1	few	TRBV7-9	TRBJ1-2	TGTGCCAGCAGCCCAGGACAGGGGCCGGATGGCTACACCTTC	CASSPGQGPDGYTF
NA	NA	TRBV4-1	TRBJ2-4	TGCGCCAGCAGCCAAAGCAGGGGGGATTCCAAAAACATTCAGTACTTC	CASSQSRGDSKNIQYF
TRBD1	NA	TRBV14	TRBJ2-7	TGTGCCAGCAGCCGCCAGTGGACAGGAGAGTACGAGCAGTACTTC	CASSRQWTGEYEQYF
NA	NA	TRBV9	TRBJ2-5	TGTGCCAGCAGCGTCAATGTAGTAGGGAGTGAGACCCAGTACTTC	CASSVNVVGSETQYF
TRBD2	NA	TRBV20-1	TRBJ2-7	TGCAGTGCGGGACTAGAACACGAGCAGTACTTC	CSAGLEHEQYF
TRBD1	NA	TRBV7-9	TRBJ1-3	TGTGCCAGCAGCTTGAGGACAGGGCCTGGAAACACCATATATTTT	CASSLRTGPGNTIYF
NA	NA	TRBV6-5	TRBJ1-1	TGTGCCAGCAGTTCAGGGCCTGAAGCTTTCTTT	CASSSGPEAFF
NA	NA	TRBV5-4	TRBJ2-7	TGTGCCAGCAGCGCACCCCCTAGCGCTGGTCAGTACTTC	CASSAPPSAGQYF
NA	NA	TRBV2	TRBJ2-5	TGTGCCAGCAGGGAAACAGGGAAGGAGACCCAGTACTTC	CASRETGKETQYF
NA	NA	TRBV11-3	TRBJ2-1	TGTGCCAGCAGCGAAACAGGACGACAGATCTACAATGAGCAGTTCTTC	CASSETGRQIYNEQFF
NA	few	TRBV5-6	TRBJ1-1	TGTGCCAGCAGCTTTAGAAAGAGGGGGGGCTGGCGTGAAGCTTTCTTT	CASSFRKRGGWREAFF
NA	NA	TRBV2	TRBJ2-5	TGTGCCAGCAGGACCACGGGGGTCCGGCCACAAGAGACCCAGTACTTC	CASRTTGVRPQETQYF
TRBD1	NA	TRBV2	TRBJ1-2	TGTGCCAGCACCGACTGGACACAGGGGACTAACTATGGCTACACCTTC	CASTDWTQGTNYGYTF
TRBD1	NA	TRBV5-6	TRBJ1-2	TGTGCCAGCAGCTTGGCCAGGGACAGGGCATTTGGCTACACCTTC	CASSLARDRAFGYTF
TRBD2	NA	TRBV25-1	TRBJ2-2	TGTGCCAGCAGTGAACCGGGACTAGCGAACACCGGGGAGCTGTTTTTT	CASSEPGLANTGELFF
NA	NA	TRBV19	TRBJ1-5	TGTGCCAGTCGTGGGGCGCAGGGCGCTCAGCCCCAGCATTTT	CASRGAQGAQPQHF
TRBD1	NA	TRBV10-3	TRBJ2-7	TGTGCCATCAGTGATCCCGGGACAGGGGACGAGCAGTACTTC	CAISDPGTGDEQYF
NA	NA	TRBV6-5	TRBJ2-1	TGTGCCAGCAGTTACTCCCCCACAGGGTTCAAGGATGAGCAGTTCTTC	CASSYSPTGFKDEQFF
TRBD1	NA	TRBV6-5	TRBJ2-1	TGTGCCAGCAGGATGACAGGGGGTAACAATGAGCAGTTCTTC	CASRMTGGNNEQFF
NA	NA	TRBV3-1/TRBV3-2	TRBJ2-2	TGTGCCAGCAGCCAAGACAGCCGGAGTCGCGGGGAGCTGTTTTTT	CASSQDSRSRGELFF
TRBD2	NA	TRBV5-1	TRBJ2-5	TGCGCCAGCAGCCTGGAGACTAGCGGGAGGGCCGGGGAGACCCAGTACTTC	CASSLETSGRAGETQYF
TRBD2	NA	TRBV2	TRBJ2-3	TGTGCCAGCAGTGAGGCCCCAGGTTTCACTAGCGGGAATGCAATCGATACGCAGTATTTT	CASSEAPGFTSGNAIDTQYF
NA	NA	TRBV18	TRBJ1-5	TGTGCCAGCTCCCCTGTTGAGCGGGAGTATCAGCCCCAGCATTTT	CASSPVEREYQPQHF
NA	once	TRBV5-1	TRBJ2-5	TGCGCCAGCAGCTTGTCCCCTCGGGACGGAGCGGGTCAAGAGACCCAGTACTTC	CASSLSPRDGAGQETQYF
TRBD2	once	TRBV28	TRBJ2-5	TGTGCCAGCAGTTTCCTAAGCGGGAGACCCCAAGAGACCCAGTACTTC	CASSFLSGRPQETQYF
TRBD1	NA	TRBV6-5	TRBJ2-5	TGTGCCAGCAGCCCCCCAGGGACAGTTCAAGAGACCCAGTACTTC	CASSPPGTVQETQYF
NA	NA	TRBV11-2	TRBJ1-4	TGTGCCAGCAGCTTCAGGGCGGCTAATGAAAAACTGTTTTTT	CASSFRAANEKLFF
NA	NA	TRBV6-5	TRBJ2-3	TGTGCCAGCAAGATTGGGGCGAGCACAGATACGCAGTATTTT	CASKIGASTDTQYF
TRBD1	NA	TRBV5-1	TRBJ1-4	TGCGCCAGCAGCACGGAGGTCCCGGGACAGCGGGTGAGAACTAATGAAAAACTGTTTTTT	CASSTEVPGQRVRTNEKLFF
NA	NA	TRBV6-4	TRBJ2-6	TGTGCCAGCAGTGGGGGAGGTGGGGCCAACGTCCTGACTTTC	CASSGGGGANVLTF
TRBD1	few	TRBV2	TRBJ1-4	TGTGCCACCCGCCGGGACAGGGGGCGAGGAGAAAAACTGTTTTTT	CATRRDRGRGEKLFF
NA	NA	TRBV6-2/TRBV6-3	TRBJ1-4	TGTGCCAGCAGTCGGGACTTGGGTGAAAAACTGTTTTTT	CASSRDLGEKLFF
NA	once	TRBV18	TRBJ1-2	TGTGCCAGCTCACCGACGTCGACGGGGTACTATGGCTACACCTTC	CASSPTSTGYYGYTF
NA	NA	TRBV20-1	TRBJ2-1	TGCAGTGCCAGTCCTGGGGCGGGATATTACAATGAGCAGTTCTTC	CSASPGAGYYNEQFF
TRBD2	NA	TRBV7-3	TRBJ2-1	TGTGCCAGCAAACTAGCGGGGTACTACAATGAGCAGTTCTTC	CASKLAGYYNEQFF
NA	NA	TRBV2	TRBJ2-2	TGTGCCAGTAGGGGTACCGGGGAGCTGTTTTTT	CASRGTGELFF
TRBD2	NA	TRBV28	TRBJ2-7	TGTGCCAGCAGGGAAATACTAGCGGGAGGTGCCGAGCAGTACTTC	CASREILAGGAEQYF
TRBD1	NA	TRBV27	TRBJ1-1	TGTGCCAGCAGTTACTTAACAGGGGGTTCTGAAGCTTTCTTT	CASSYLTGGSEAFF
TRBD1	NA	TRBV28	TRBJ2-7	TGTGCCAGCATCCCAGGTCAGGGGGCCTACGAGCAGTACTTC	CASIPGQGAYEQYF
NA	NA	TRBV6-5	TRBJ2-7	TGTGCCAGCAGCCTCCCGCGGTACGAGCAGTACTTC	CASSLPRYEQYF
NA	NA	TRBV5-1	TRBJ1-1	TGCGCCAGCAGCTTGTCAGGGATGAACACTGAAGCTTTCTTT	CASSLSGMNTEAFF
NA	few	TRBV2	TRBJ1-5	TGTGCCAGCAGTGAAGAACCCTACCCCAATCAGCCCCAGCATTTT	CASSEEPYPNQPQHF
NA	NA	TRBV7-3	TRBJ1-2	TGTGCCAGCAGCTTAAGGGCAAACTTTAACTATGGCTACACCTTC	CASSLRANFNYGYTF
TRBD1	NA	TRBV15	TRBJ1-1	TGTGCCACCAGCAGAGATCTGAAGGGGGCGGCCACTGAAGCTTTCTTT	CATSRDLKGAATEAFF
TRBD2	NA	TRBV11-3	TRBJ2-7	TGTGCCAGCAGTCCTCGGGGCGGGAGCTCCTACGAGCAGTACTTC	CASSPRGGSSYEQYF
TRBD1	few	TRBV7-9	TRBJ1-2	TGTGCCAGCAGCTTGGACCTTACAGGGGATCCCCGTGGCTACACCTTC	CASSLDLTGDPRGYTF